These T cell receptor beta chains were read from a single sample in a study of cytomegalovirus exposure and HLA in healthy donors. The repertoire was sequenced with immunoSEQ multiplex PCR; TCRdb's copy has only in-frame clones and lacks some. The sample lists about 160,000 clones, over 75% occurring once. Material for sequencing was PBMCs. The receptors originated from a woman aged 50 to 60 in good health and CMV-seropositive. CDR3s include the opening cysteine and the closing phenylalanine or tryptophan. Each record gives: CDR3 length, V gene, clone size, D gene, J gene, CDR3 protein, CDR3 DNA. A D gene is named only where the DNA matches it firmly. For some rows the clone size is stated as once, few or many, or as a class when expanded; others skip it.

14	TRBV28	.	TRBD1	TRBJ1-1	CASSSRQGRIEAFF	TGTGCCAGCAGTTCCCGACAGGGGCGGATTGAAGCTTTCTTT
15	TRBV28	.	.	TRBJ2-1	CASSLLSRGWNEQFF	TGTGCCAGCAGTTTATTGTCAAGGGGGTGGAATGAGCAGTTCTTC
14	TRBV6-1	few	TRBD1	TRBJ2-7	CASGRDRASYEQYF	TGTGCCAGCGGCAGGGACAGGGCCTCCTACGAGCAGTACTTC
15	TRBV19	.	.	TRBJ2-1	CASSIASFGSVEQFF	TGTGCCAGTAGTATAGCCTCCTTCGGGTCAGTTGAGCAGTTCTTC
15	TRBV4-2	.	TRBD2	TRBJ2-5	CASSPRTSAQETQYF	TGTGCCAGCAGCCCGCGGACTAGCGCGCAAGAGACCCAGTACTTC
16	TRBV6-6	.	TRBD2	TRBJ2-3	CASSNSGTLYTDTQYF	TGTGCCAGCAGTAATAGCGGGACCCTATACACAGATACGCAGTATTTT
17	TRBV28	.	TRBD2	TRBJ2-1	CASSSVSGLGIYNEQFF	TGTGCCAGCAGTTCCGTGTCGGGACTAGGGATCTACAATGAGCAGTTCTTC
14	TRBV2	few	TRBD1	TRBJ1-2	CATQGRQGFNGYTF	TGTGCCACCCAGGGGAGACAGGGTTTTAATGGCTACACCTTC
16	TRBV6-4	.	.	TRBJ1-3	CASSDSLRASGNTIYF	TGTGCCAGCAGTGACTCTCTAAGAGCCTCTGGAAACACCATATATTTT
17	TRBV19	.	TRBD1	TRBJ2-1	CASSIPSGQGWGNEQFF	TGTGCCAGTAGTATCCCCTCGGGACAGGGATGGGGAAATGAGCAGTTCTTC
16	TRBV28	.	TRBD2	TRBJ2-7	CASSPSSGGPFYEQYF	TGTGCCAGCAGTCCCTCTAGCGGGGGCCCATTCTACGAGCAGTACTTC
17	TRBV4-1	.	.	TRBJ2-7	CASSHNEKGSEDYEQYF	TGCGCCAGCAGCCATAATGAAAAGGGTAGCGAGGACTACGAGCAGTACTTC
15	TRBV27	.	TRBD2	TRBJ2-7	CASSLAGGPAYEQYF	TGTGCCAGCAGTTTAGCGGGAGGGCCCGCCTACGAGCAGTACTTC
14	TRBV5-1	.	TRBD1	TRBJ2-3	CASSIPTGTDTQYF	TGCGCCAGCAGCATTCCGACAGGGACAGATACGCAGTATTTT
14	TRBV10-1	few	TRBD1	TRBJ2-7	CASSEGRGMYEQYF	TGCGCCAGCAGTGAGGGCAGGGGGATGTACGAGCAGTACTTC
14	TRBV5-5	.	TRBD1	TRBJ1-3	CASSFSGGGNTIYF	TGTGCCAGCAGCTTTTCAGGGGGTGGAAACACCATATATTTT
13	TRBV29-1	.	TRBD2	TRBJ2-1	CSVDGGREDEQFF	TGCAGCGTTGATGGGGGGCGGGAGGATGAGCAGTTCTTC
15	TRBV4-1	.	.	TRBJ2-7	CATSLGRDFPYEQYF	TGCGCCACCAGCCTGGGTCGGGACTTTCCTTACGAGCAGTACTTC
16	TRBV5-1	.	.	TRBJ2-5	CASSLGPNSYQETQYF	TGCGCCAGCAGCTTGGGCCCCAACAGTTACCAAGAGACCCAGTACTTC
13	TRBV6-1	.	.	TRBJ2-3	CATYGGHGDTQYF	TGTGCCACTTACGGGGGGCACGGAGATACGCAGTATTTT
13	TRBV27	once	TRBD1	TRBJ2-7	CASSGRTGDEQYF	TGTGCCAGCAGTGGGAGGACAGGGGACGAGCAGTACTTC
15	TRBV7-2	.	.	TRBJ1-1	CASSGYGGLNTEAFF	TGTGCCAGCAGCGGATACGGGGGATTGAACACTGAAGCTTTCTTT
15	TRBV7-2	.	TRBD2	TRBJ2-1	CASSLLAGGVNEQFF	TGTGCCAGCAGCTTATTGGCGGGGGGGGTCAATGAGCAGTTCTTC
15	TRBV5-5	.	.	TRBJ1-1	CASSLGRVGNTEAFF	TGTGCCAGCAGCTTGGGCAGGGTTGGGAACACTGAAGCTTTCTTT
11	TRBV28	once	.	TRBJ2-5	CASSQQETQYF	TGTGCCAGCAGTCAGCAAGAGACCCAGTACTTC
16	TRBV6-4	.	.	TRBJ2-1	CASSEFAKPTNNEQFF	TGTGCCAGCAGTGAATTCGCCAAACCGACTAACAATGAGCAGTTCTTC
14	TRBV28	.	.	TRBJ1-2	CASSPSRNRYGYTF	TGTGCCAGCAGCCCGTCCCGAAACAGATATGGCTACACCTTC
13	TRBV5-6	.	.	TRBJ2-2	CASSASSLGELFF	TGTGCCAGCAGCGCGTCAAGCCTCGGGGAGCTGTTTTTT
16	TRBV7-6	once	TRBD1	TRBJ2-1	CASSRARDRHDNEQFF	TGTGCCAGCAGCCGAGCCCGGGACAGACATGACAATGAGCAGTTCTTC
16	TRBV7-2	.	TRBD2	TRBJ2-1	CASSSYSGGPLNEQFF	TGTGCCAGCAGCTCTTATAGCGGGGGGCCTCTGAATGAGCAGTTCTTC
14	TRBV6-6	.	.	TRBJ1-4	CASSYGGEGEKLFF	TGTGCCAGCAGTTACGGGGGCGAGGGTGAAAAACTGTTTTTT
14	TRBV5-6	.	TRBD1	TRBJ1-2	CASSLDRGQRGYTF	TGTGCCAGCAGCTTGGACAGGGGTCAACGGGGCTACACCTTC
16	TRBV30	.	.	TRBJ1-1	CAWSSAEEEQDTEAFF	TGTGCCTGGAGTAGTGCGGAGGAGGAGCAGGACACTGAAGCTTTCTTT